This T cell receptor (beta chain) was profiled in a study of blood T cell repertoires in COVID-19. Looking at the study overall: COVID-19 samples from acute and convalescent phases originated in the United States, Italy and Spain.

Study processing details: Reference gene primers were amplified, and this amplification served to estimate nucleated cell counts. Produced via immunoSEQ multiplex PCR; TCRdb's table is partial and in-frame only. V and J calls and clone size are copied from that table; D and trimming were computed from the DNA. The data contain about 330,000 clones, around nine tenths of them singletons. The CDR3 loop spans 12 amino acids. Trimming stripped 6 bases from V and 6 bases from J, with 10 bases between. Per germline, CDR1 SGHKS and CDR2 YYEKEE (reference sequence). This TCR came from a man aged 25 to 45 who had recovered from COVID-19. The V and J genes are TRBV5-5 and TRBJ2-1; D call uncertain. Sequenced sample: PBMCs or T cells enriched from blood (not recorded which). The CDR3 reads CASNSPVNEQFF. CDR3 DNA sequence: TGTGCCAGCAACAGTCCCGTCAATGAGCAGTTCTTC.